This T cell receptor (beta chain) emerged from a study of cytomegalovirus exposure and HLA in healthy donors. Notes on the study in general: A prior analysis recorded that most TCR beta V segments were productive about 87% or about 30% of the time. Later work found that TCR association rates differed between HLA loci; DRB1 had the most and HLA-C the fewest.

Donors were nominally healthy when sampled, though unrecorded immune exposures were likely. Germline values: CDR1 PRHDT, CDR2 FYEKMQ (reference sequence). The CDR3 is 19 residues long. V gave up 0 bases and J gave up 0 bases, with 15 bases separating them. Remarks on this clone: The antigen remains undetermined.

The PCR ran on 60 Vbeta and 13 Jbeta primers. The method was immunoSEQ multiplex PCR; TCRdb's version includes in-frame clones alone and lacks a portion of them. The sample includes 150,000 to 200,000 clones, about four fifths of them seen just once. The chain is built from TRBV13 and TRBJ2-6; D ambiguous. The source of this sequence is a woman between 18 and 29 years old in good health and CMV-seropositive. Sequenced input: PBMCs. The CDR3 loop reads CASSLGATQLHSGANVLTF. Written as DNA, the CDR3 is TGTGCCAGCAGCTTAGGCGCGACACAATTGCACTCTGGGGCCAACGTCCTGACTTTC.